This T cell receptor (beta chain) was identified in a study listed by TCRdb under 2016. Comments on this clonotype: The clone's antigen remains unknown. Base qualities were left out, and no much larger clone turns up one base away.

Library method: RT-PCR. The instrument was an Illumina MiSeq. TCRdb reprocessed the public reads (quality trimming at Q25 with fastp, clone calling with MiXCR) and kept in-frame beta chains. Under each unique CDR3 protein, matching rows form one entry showing the most common genes and DNA. For this sample there are about 700,000 distinct CDR3 sequences; about 14% appear just once. 3% to 4.5% of the sample goes to the ten largest clones. For CDR1 and CDR2, the germline V gene lists MNHEY and SVGEGT. The CDR3 holds 13 amino acids from the cysteine to the phenylalanine. This entry keeps only the CDR3 DNA: 39 bases, framed from base 1. Trimming costs V 6 bases and J 5 bases, and their ends lie 12 bases apart.

Sequencing input: memory CD4+ T cells from blood. The rearranged chain carries TRBV6-2 or TRBV6-3 and TRBJ2-3; no D gene is confidently identified. This clonotype originated in a female donor in good health, serving as a healthy control. The CDR3 loop reads CASSPSTIDTQYF. The DNA sequence follows: TGTGCCAGCAGCCCGAGTACCATAGATACGCAGTATTTT.